This TCR beta chain was identified in a study of glioma-infiltrating T cells after dendritic cell vaccination. Study information: Patients had newly diagnosed or recurrent glioblastoma and received dendritic cell vaccines.

To note about this clone: Its specificity is unknown.

V trimming: 5 bases; J trimming: 5 bases; junction bases outside the gene matches: 6. The CDR3 is made up of 15 amino acids. Germline V gives CDR1 SGHNT, CDR2 YENEEA. Only in-frame clones appear in the TCRdb table, and some are missing; sequencing was by immunoSEQ multiplex PCR. In the table there are under 100,000 clones, roughly 90% of which are singletons. Study-wide findings and caveats: Few patients contributed both blood and tumor specimens. No direct clonality-survival link was found; a diverse polyclonal response may matter. Higher pretreatment TIL content predicted longer progression-free time and survival.

This chain uses TRBV11-3 with TRBJ2-5, with 12 bases that match TRBD2. The input for sequencing was blood, taken before dendritic cell vaccination. The source of this sequence is a human donor with glioblastoma. CDR3 region: CASSAGLAGRETQYF. CDR3 nucleotide sequence: TGTGCCAGCAGCGCAGGACTAGCGGGACGTGAGACCCAGTACTTC.